The 5 T cell receptor beta chains in this list originate from one sample, sequenced in a study of identical twins. TCRdb used MiXCR to reprocess the 5' RACE reads, holding one entry per CDR3 protein. The profile shows a few hundred thousand distinct CDR3 sequences, roughly 9.5% of them singletons. This sample was also put to use in a study of yellow fever vaccine responses in identical twins.

The material sequenced was PBMCs. These receptors originate from a woman under 30 in good health.

This clonotype was picked up many times. The chain carries TRBV7-9 and TRBJ2-5; 9 bases line up with TRBD1. Losses at the gene ends were 5 bases for V and 5 bases for J; bases not matched to a gene: 12. The CDR3 contains 16 residues. The germline gives CDR1 SEHNR, CDR2 FQNEAQ (reference sequence). CDR3 in amino acids: CASSLEPGQGWETQYF. CDR3 bases: TGTGCCAGCAGCCTTGAACCGGGACAGGGTTGGGAGACCCAGTACTTC.

The chain joins TRBV9 to TRBJ2-5; the D is unclear. The CDR3 extends over 13 amino acids. Germline V gives CDR1 SGDLS, CDR2 YYNGEE. V lost 0 bases to trimming and J lost 5 bases, with 8 bases between them. The CDR3 region is CASSVGIAETQYF. The CDR3 nucleotides read TGTGCCAGCAGCGTAGGAATAGCCGAGACCCAGTACTTC. Based on the CDR3 plus reference TRBV9 and TRBJ2-5, the full variable domain is DSGVTQTPKHLITATGQRVTLRCSPRSGDLSVYWYQQSLDQGLQFLIQYYNGEERAKGNILERFSAQQFPDLHSELNLSSLELGDSALYFCASSVGIAETQYFGPGTRLLVL.

This clonotype was seen more than once but under ten times. The chain carries TRBV29-1 and TRBJ2-7; D remains unclear. With 2 bases removed from V and 3 bases from J, the gap between germline ends came to 8 bases. This CDR3 contains 12 residues. The germline gives CDR1 SQVTM, CDR2 ANQGSEA. DNA of the CDR3: TGCAGCGTTGAAACCTTAGGCTACGAGCAGTACTTC. Its protein product is CSVETLGYEQYF.

V is TRBV20-1 and J is TRBJ2-3; tentative D call: TRBD1 (9 bases). Deletions cut 1 base from V and 5 bases from J, with 31 bases between. Germline V gene lookup returns CDR1 DFQATT and CDR2 SNEGSKA (reference sequence). The CDR3 is 20 amino acids. CDR3 loop: CSARAGQGTSVLAERDTQYF. Here the CDR3 DNA reads TGCAGTGCTAGAGCAGGACAGGGGACGAGTGTACTAGCGGAACGAGATACGCAGTATTTT.

The chain uses TRBV7-9 and TRBJ2-3; D call uncertain. V gave up 1 base and J gave up 2 bases, with 7 bases separating them. Germline V CDR1 and CDR2: SEHNR, FQNEAQ (reference sequence). The CDR3 consists of 14 residues. The CDR3 DNA follows: TGTGCCAGCAGCTTAGGCCAGAACACAGATACGCAGTATTTT. It codes for CASSLGQNTDTQYF.